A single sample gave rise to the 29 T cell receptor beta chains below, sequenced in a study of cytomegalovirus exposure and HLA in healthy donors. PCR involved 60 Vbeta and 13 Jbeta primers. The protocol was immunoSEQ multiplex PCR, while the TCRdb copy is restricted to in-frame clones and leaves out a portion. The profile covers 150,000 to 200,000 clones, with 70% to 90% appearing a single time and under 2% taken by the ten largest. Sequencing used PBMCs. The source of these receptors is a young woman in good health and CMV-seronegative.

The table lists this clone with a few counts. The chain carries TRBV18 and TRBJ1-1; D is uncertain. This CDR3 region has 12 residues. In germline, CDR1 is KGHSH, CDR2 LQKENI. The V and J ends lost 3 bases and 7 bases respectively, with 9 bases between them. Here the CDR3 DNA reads TGTGCCAGCTCACCTAGACTGGATGAAGCTTTCTTT. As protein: CASSPRLDEAFF.

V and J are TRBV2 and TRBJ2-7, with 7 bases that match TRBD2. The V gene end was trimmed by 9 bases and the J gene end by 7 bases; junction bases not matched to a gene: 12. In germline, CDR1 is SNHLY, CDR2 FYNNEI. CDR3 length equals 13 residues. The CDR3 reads CARSGTTTKEQYF. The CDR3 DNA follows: TGTGCCAGATCCGGGACTACGACTAAAGAGCAGTACTTC.

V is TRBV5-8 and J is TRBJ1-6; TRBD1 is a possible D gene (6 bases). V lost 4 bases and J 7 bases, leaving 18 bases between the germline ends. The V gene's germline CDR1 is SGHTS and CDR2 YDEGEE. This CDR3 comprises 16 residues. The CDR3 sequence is CASSRSPGTQNSPLHF. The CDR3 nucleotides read TGTGCCAGCAGCCGATCCCCCGGGACACAAAATTCACCCCTCCACTTT.

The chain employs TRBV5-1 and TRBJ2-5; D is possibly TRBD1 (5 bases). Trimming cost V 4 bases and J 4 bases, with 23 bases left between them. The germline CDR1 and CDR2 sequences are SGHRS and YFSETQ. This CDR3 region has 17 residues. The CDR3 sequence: CASSPSLGRPVGETQYF. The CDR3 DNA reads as TGCGCCAGCAGCCCATCCTTGGGGCGGCCGGTGGGAGAGACCCAGTACTTC.

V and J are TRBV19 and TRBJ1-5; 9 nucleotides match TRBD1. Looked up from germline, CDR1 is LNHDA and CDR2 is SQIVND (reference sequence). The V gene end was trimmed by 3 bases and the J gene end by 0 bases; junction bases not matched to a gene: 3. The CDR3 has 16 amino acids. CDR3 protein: CASSIGTGYSNQPQHF. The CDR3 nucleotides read TGTGCCAGTAGTATTGGGACAGGGTATAGCAATCAGCCCCAGCATTTT. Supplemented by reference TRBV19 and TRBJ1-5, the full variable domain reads DGGITQSPKYLFRKEGQNVTLSCEQNLNHDAMYWYRQDPGQGLRLIYYSQIVNDFQKGDIAEGYSVSREKKESFPLTVTSAQKNPTAFYLCASSIGTGYSNQPQHFGDGTRLSIL.

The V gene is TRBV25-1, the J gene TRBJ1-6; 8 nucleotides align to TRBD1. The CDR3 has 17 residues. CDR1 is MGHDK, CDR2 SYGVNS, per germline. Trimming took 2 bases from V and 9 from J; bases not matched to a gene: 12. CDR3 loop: CASSERGAGTGISPLHF. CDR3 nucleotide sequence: TGTGCCAGCAGTGAAAGGGGGGCCGGGACAGGTATTTCACCCCTCCACTTT.

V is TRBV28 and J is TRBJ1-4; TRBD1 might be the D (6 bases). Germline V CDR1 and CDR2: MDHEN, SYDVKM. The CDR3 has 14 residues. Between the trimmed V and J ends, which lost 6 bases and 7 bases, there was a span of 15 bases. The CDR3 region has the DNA TGTGCCAGCAGGCCCCGGCAGGGGCTTGAAAAACTGTTTTTT. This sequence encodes CASRPRQGLEKLFF.

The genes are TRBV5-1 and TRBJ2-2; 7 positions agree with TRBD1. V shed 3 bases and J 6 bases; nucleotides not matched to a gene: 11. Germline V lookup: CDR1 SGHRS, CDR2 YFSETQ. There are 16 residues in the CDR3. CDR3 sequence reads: CASSYAKTQGPGELFF. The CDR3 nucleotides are TGCGCCAGCAGCTACGCGAAGACACAGGGGCCCGGGGAGCTGTTTTTT. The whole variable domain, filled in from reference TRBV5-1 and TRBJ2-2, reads KAGVTQTPRYLIKTRGQQVTLSCSPISGHRSVSWYQQTPGQGLQFLFEYFSETQRNKGNFPGRFSGRQFSNSRSEMNVSTLELGDSALYLCASSYAKTQGPGELFFGEGSRLTVL.

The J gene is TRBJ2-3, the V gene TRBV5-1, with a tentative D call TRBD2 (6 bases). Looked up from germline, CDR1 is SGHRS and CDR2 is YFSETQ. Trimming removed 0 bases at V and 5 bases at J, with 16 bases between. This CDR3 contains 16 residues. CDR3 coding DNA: TGCGCCAGCAGCTTGGGGGTCCTAGCGAGTGGAGATACGCAGTATTTT. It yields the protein CASSLGVLASGDTQYF.

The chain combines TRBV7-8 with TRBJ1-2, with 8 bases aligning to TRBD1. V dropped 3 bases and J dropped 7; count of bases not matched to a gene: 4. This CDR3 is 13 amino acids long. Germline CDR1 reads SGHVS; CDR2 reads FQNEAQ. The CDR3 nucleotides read TGTGCCAGCAGCTTGTCAGGGGGCGGTGGCTACACCTTC. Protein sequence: CASSLSGGGGYTF.

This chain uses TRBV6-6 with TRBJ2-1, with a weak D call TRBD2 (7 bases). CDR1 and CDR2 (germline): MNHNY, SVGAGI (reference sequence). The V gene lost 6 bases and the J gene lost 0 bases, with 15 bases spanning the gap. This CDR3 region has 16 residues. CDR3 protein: CASSAEGGSSYNEQFF. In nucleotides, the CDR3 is TGTGCCAGCAGCGCCGAGGGGGGGAGCTCCTACAATGAGCAGTTCTTC.

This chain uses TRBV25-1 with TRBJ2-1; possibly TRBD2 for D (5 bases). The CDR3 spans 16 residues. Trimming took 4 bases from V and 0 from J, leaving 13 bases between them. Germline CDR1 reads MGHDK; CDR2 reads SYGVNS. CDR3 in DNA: TGTGCCAGCAGTGGAGCGGACCAGAGCTCCTACAATGAGCAGTTCTTC. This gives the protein CASSGADQSSYNEQFF. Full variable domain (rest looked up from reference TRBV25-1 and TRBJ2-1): EADIYQTPRYLVIGTGKKITLECSQTMGHDKMYWYQQDPGMELHLIHYSYGVNSTEKGDLSSESTVSRIRTEHFPLTLESARPSHTSQYLCASSGADQSSYNEQFFGPGTRLTVL.

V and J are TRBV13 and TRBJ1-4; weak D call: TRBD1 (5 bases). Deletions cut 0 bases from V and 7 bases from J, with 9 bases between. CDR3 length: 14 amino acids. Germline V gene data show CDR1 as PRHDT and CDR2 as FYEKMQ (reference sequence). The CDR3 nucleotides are TGTGCCAGCAGCTTAGGGACAGAGGTTGAAAAACTGTTTTTT. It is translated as CASSLGTEVEKLFF.

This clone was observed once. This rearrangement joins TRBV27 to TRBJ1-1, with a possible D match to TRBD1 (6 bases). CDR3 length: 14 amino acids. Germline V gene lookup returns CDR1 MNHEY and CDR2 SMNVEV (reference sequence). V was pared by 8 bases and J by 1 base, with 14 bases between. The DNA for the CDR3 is TGTGCCAGCGGACGCTCGGACAGGAACACTGAAGCTTTCTTT. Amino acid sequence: CASGRSDRNTEAFF.

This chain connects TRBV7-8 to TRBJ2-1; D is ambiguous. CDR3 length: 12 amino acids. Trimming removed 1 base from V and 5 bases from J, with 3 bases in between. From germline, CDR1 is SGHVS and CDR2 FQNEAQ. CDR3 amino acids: CASSLVNNEQFF. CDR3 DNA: TGTGCCAGCAGCTTAGTAAACAATGAGCAGTTCTTC. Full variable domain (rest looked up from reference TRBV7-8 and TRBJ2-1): GAGVSQSPRYKVAKRGQDVALRCDPISGHVSLFWYQQALGQGPEFLTYFQNEAQLDKSGLPSDRFFAERPEGSVSTLKIQRTQQEDSAVYLCASSLVNNEQFFGPGTRLTVL.

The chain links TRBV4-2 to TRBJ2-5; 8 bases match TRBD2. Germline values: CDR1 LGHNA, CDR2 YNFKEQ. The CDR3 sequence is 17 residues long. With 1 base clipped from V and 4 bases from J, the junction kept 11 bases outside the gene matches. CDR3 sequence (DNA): TGTGCCAGCAGCCAAGTGGCGGGGCGGGGGGATGGAGAGACCCAGTACTTC. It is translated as CASSQVAGRGDGETQYF.

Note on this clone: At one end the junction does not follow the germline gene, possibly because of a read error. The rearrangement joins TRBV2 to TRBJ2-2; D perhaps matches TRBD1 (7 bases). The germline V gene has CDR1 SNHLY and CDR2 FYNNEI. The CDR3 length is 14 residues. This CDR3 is CASSGGDSTRELFF. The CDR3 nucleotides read TGTGCCAGCAGTGGCGGGGACAGCACCAGGGAGCTGTTTTTT.

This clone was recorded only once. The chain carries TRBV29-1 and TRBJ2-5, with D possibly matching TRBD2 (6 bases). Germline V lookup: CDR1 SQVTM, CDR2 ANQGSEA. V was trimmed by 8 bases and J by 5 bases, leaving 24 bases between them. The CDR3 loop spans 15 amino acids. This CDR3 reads CSTLPVGGALETQYF. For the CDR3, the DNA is TGCAGCACATTGCCGGTGGGAGGCGCCCTGGAGACCCAGTACTTC.

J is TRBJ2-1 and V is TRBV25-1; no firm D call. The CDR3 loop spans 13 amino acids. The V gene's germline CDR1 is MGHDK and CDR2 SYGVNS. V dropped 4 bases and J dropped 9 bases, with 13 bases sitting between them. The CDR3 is CASSGLIDGEQFF. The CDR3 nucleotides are TGTGCCAGCAGTGGACTGATTGACGGTGAGCAGTTCTTC.

The CDR3, as DNA: TGCGCCAGCAGCCAAGGCAGGGTAGCGGGGGGCCCCGGGGAGCTGTTTTTT. Amino acid sequence: CASSQGRVAGGPGELFF. This sequence joins TRBV4-1 and TRBJ2-2; 10 nucleotides align to TRBD2. In germline, CDR1 is MGHRA, CDR2 YSYEKL. The CDR3 has 17 residues. J was trimmed by 6 bases and V by 1 base; bases with no gene match: 8.

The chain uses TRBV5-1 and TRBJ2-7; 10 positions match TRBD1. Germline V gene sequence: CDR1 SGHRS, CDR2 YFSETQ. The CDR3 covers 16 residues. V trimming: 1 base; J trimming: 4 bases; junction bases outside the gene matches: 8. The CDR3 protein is CASSLTTGGLSYEQYF. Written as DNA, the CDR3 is TGCGCCAGCAGCTTGACGACAGGGGGCTTGAGTTACGAGCAGTACTTC.

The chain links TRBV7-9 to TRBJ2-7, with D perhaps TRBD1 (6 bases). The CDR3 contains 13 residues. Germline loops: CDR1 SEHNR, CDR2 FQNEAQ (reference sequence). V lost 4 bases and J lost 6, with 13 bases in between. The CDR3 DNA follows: TGTGCCAGCAGCTCCGATACAGGGCTCGAGCAGTACTTC. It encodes CASSSDTGLEQYF.

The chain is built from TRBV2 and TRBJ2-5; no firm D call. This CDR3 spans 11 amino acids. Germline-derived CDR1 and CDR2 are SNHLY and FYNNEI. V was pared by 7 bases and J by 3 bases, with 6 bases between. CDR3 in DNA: TGTGCCAGCAAGCTTGAAGAGACCCAGTACTTC. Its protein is CASKLEETQYF.

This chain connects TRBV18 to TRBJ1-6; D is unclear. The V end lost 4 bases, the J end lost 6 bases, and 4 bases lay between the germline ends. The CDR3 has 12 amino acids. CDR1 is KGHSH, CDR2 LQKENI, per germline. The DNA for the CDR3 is TGTGCCAGCTCACTAGCTAATTCACCCCTCCACTTT. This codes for CASSLANSPLHF.

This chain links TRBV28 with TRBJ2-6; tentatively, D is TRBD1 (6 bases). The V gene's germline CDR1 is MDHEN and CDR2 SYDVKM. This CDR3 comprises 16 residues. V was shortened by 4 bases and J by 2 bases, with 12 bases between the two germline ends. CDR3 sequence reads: CASSSIRGPGANVLTF. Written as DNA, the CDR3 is TGTGCCAGCAGTTCCATCAGGGGTCCTGGGGCCAACGTCCTGACTTTC.

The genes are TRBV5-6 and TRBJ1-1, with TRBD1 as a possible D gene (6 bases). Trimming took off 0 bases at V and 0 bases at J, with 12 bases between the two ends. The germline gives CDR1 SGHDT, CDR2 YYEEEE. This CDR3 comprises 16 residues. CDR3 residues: CASSLGGLGMNTEAFF. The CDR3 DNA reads TGTGCCAGCAGCTTGGGGGGGCTGGGGATGAACACTGAAGCTTTCTTT.

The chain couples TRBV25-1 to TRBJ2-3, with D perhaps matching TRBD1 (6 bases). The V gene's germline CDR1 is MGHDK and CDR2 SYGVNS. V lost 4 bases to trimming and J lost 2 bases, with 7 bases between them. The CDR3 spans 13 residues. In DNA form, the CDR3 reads TGTGCCAGCAGTGGGGACAACACAGATACGCAGTATTTT. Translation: CASSGDNTDTQYF.

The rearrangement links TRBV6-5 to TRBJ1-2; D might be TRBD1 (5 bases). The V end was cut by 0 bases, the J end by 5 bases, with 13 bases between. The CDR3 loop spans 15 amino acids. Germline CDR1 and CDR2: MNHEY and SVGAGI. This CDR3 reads CASSYSPRGLYGYTF. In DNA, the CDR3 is TGTGCCAGCAGTTACTCCCCCCGGGGACTTTATGGCTACACCTTC.

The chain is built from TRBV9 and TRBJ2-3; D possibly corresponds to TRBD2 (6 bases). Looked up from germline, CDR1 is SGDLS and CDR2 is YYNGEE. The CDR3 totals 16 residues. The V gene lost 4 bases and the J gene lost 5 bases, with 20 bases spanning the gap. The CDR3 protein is CASSSGLDLRGDTQYF. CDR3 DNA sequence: TGTGCCAGCAGCTCGGGACTCGACCTTCGTGGAGATACGCAGTATTTT.